A single sample is the source of the 28 T cell receptor beta chains below, sequenced in a study of beta chain features in type 1 diabetes. Study outcomes and limitations: Moderate yet significant TCRB CDR3 shortening was seen in Type 1 diabetes patients in all four CD4+ subsets.

Their antigens are not known. The authors reverse transcribed all of the isolated RNA, so sequencing captured expressed TCRB transcripts. Only in-frame clones appear in the TCRdb table, and some are missing; sequencing was by immunoSEQ multiplex PCR. Among 93,000 or so clones, under 30% were seen once, and the ten largest hold 0.53%. The specimen sequenced was central memory CD4+ T cells from blood. These receptors originate from a woman between 18 and 29 years old with type 1 diabetes.

The CDR3 DNA follows: TGCGCCAGCAGCCCCCGGGGGGTGGGGCCGGGGCAGCCCCAGCATTTT. Translating gives CASSPRGVGPGQPQHF. The rearrangement joins TRBV5-1 to TRBJ1-5; D perhaps matches TRBD1 (5 bases). V was pared by 4 bases and J by 7 bases, with 21 bases between. This CDR3 has 16 amino acids. CDR1 is SGHRS, CDR2 YFSETQ, per germline.

In this sample, this clone turned up a few times. The J gene is TRBJ2-3, the V gene TRBV5-4, with TRBD1 matching over 9 bases. The trim removed 4 bases at V and 0 bases at J, leaving 6 bases unmatched. Germline-derived CDR1 and CDR2 are SGHNT and YYREEE (reference sequence). The CDR3 totals 16 residues. CDR3 in amino acids: CASSHRDRASTDTQYF. The CDR3 bases are TGTGCCAGCAGCCACCGGGACAGGGCTAGCACAGATACGCAGTATTTT.

This clone was detected only a few times. This chain connects TRBV19 to TRBJ2-1; TRBD2 matches at 8 bases. Germline lookup yields CDR1 LNHDA and CDR2 SQIVND (reference sequence). The CDR3 covers 15 residues. Germline trimming cut 1 base from V and 7 bases from J; bases unmatched to any gene: 6. The CDR3 reads CASSIATSAFNEQFF. The CDR3 region has the DNA TGTGCCAGTAGTATAGCGACTAGCGCTTTTAATGAGCAGTTCTTC.

This clone was recorded a few times. V usage is TRBV11-2 and J usage is TRBJ1-1; TRBD1 is a possible D gene (5 bases). Germline CDR1 SGHAT, CDR2 FQNNGV. V was shortened by 5 bases and J by 5 bases, with 21 bases between the two germline ends. The CDR3 loop spans 16 amino acids. The CDR3 DNA sequence: TGTGCCAGCAGCCACAGGTCTGTGGCAGGGCGGACTGAAGCTTTCTTT. The encoded protein is CASSHRSVAGRTEAFF. Based on the CDR3 plus reference TRBV11-2 and TRBJ1-1, the full variable domain is EAGVAQSPRYKIIEKRQSVAFWCNPISGHATLYWYQQILGQGPKLLIQFQNNGVVDDSQLPKDRFSAERLKGVDSTLKIQPAKLEDSAVYLCASSHRSVAGRTEAFFGQGTRLTVV.

This clone has more than one count but fewer than ten. V is TRBV28 and J is TRBJ2-7; TRBD1 agrees at 10 bases. This CDR3 comprises 15 residues. The V segment lost 6 bases and the J segment 1 base; nucleotides outside the gene matches: 6. Germline CDR1 is MDHEN and CDR2 is SYDVKM. The CDR3 reads CASRPGQGFSYEQYF. Written as DNA, the CDR3 is TGTGCCAGCAGGCCGGGACAGGGGTTTTCCTACGAGCAGTACTTC.

The chain links TRBV19 to TRBJ2-6, with no clear D. Trimming shortened V by 10 bases and J by 0 bases, and 10 bases separated the two germline ends. CDR3 length equals 14 residues. Per germline, CDR1 LNHDA and CDR2 SQIVND (reference sequence). The CDR3 protein is CATRGISGANVLTF. The CDR3, as DNA: TGTGCCACCAGAGGTATCTCTGGGGCCAACGTCCTGACTTTC.

This clone was counted once. V usage is TRBV28 and J usage is TRBJ1-2; D ambiguous. This CDR3 has 13 residues. The V and J ends lost 5 bases and 0 bases respectively, with 7 bases between them. Germline V gives CDR1 MDHEN, CDR2 SYDVKM. This CDR3 is CASSIRTNYGYTF. The CDR3, as DNA: TGTGCCAGCAGTATCAGGACTAACTATGGCTACACCTTC.

The chain has TRBV5-4 and TRBJ2-3; the D gene is possibly TRBD2 (6 bases). The CDR3 is 16 residues long. V was trimmed by 0 bases and J by 3 bases, leaving 14 bases between them. Germline V CDR1 and CDR2: SGHNT, YYREEE (reference sequence). The DNA for the CDR3 is TGTGCCAGCAGCTTGGGGGGACTCCGGAGGACAGATACGCAGTATTTT. Translation: CASSLGGLRRTDTQYF.

The CDR3 loop is CASSARPEESYEQYF. In nucleotides, the CDR3 is TGTGCCAGCAGCGCTCGCCCGGAGGAATCCTACGAGCAGTACTTC. The chain recombines TRBV7-6 with TRBJ2-7; TRBD2 might be the D (5 bases). The CDR3 has 15 residues. The V end lost 5 bases, the J end lost 1 base, and 15 bases lay between the germline ends. Germline CDR1 reads SGHVS; CDR2 reads FNYEAQ.

The chain links TRBV6-5 to TRBJ2-7, with D tentatively TRBD2 (6 bases). This CDR3 has 13 residues. Germline V lookup: CDR1 MNHEY, CDR2 SVGAGI. The V end lost 6 bases, the J end lost 3 bases, and 12 bases lay between the germline ends. The CDR3: CASSFGLLYEQYF. For the CDR3, the DNA is TGTGCCAGCAGCTTCGGACTACTCTACGAGCAGTACTTC.

The chain uses TRBV4-3 and TRBJ2-2; 12 nucleotides align to TRBD1. The junction had 7 bases not matched to a gene; V was cut back by 4 bases and J by 7 bases. Germline CDR1 LGHNA, CDR2 YSLEER. This CDR3 region has 16 residues. This chain's CDR3 is CASSLGTGGVGGELFF. The DNA for the CDR3 is TGCGCCAGCAGCCTAGGGACAGGGGGCGTCGGCGGGGAGCTGTTTTTT.

The chain has TRBV19 and TRBJ2-6; D possibly corresponds to TRBD2 (6 bases). CDR3 length: 15 residues. Germline V gene lookup returns CDR1 LNHDA and CDR2 SQIVND (reference sequence). The V gene lost 10 bases and the J gene lost 4 bases, with 17 bases spanning the gap. In DNA, the CDR3 is TGTGCCACCGCGGGGACCACGGGGGGGGCCAACGTCCTGACTTTC. Amino acid sequence: CATAGTTGGANVLTF.

This clone was found a few times. This rearrangement joins TRBV4-1 to TRBJ1-5; weak D call: TRBD1 (5 bases). The CDR3 runs 14 residues. Trimming pared 1 base from V and 8 bases from J, leaving 12 bases between. Germline-derived CDR1 and CDR2 are MGHRA and YSYEKL. The CDR3 reads CASSQGWGGKPQHF. Here the CDR3 DNA reads TGCGCCAGCAGCCAAGGGTGGGGGGGTAAGCCCCAGCATTTT.

This clone turned up a few times. This chain links TRBV11-3 with TRBJ2-5; a possible D gene is TRBD1 (6 bases). The CDR3 totals 13 residues. Trimming took 5 bases from V and 6 from J, leaving 13 bases between them. Germline CDR1 reads SGHNT; CDR2 reads YENEEA. CDR3 sequence (DNA): TGTGCCAGCAGCGGGACACTGGGGCAGACCCAGTACTTC. It specifies CASSGTLGQTQYF.

The chain recombines TRBV4-1 with TRBJ2-1, with D uncertain. The CDR3 totals 17 residues. Germline-derived CDR1 and CDR2 are MGHRA and YSYEKL. The ends were cut back, 1 base at V and 1 base at J, with 14 bases in the middle. As DNA, the CDR3 is TGCGCCAGCAGCCAAGTTGACTTAGGCCTTTCCTACAATGAGCAGTTCTTC. Amino acids: CASSQVDLGLSYNEQFF.

The chain uses TRBV10-2 and TRBJ2-7; D perhaps matches TRBD2 (5 bases). Trimming left V 5 bases short and J 3 bases short, with 11 bases between. CDR1 is WSHSY, CDR2 SAAADI, per germline. This CDR3 is built from 13 residues. The CDR3 nucleotides read TGCGCCAGCAGTACCCCCGGGGTCTACGAGCAGTACTTC. This translates into CASSTPGVYEQYF.

As to this clone: This may be a read error: a much more frequent sequence differs by one nucleotide. This chain joins TRBV7-3 and TRBJ2-3; D unresolved. Germline CDR1 reads SGHTA; CDR2 reads FQGTGA. The CDR3 sequence is 13 residues long. The V end was cut by 4 bases, the J end by 2 bases, with 7 bases between. DNA for the CDR3: TGTGCCAGCAGCTCCGGTATCACAGATACGCAGTATTTT. Translating it yields CASSSGITDTQYF.

The rearrangement links TRBV14 to TRBJ2-5; no reliable D call. Trimming removed 4 bases at V and 4 bases at J, with 10 bases between. Germline V gene data show CDR1 as SGHDN and CDR2 as FVKESK. This CDR3 is 13 amino acids long. For the CDR3, the DNA is TGTGCCAGCAGCCCGCGAGTTAGAGAGACCCAGTACTTC. Protein sequence: CASSPRVRETQYF.

Only a few counts were recorded for this clone. CDR3 protein: CASRNRQGHTDTQYF. CDR3 DNA sequence: TGTGCCAGCAGAAACAGACAGGGGCACACAGATACGCAGTATTTT. The chain has TRBV28 and TRBJ2-3; the match to TRBD1 covers 8 bases. In germline, CDR1 is MDHEN, CDR2 SYDVKM. V gave up 6 bases and J gave up 2 bases; unmatched junction bases: 7. The CDR3 has 15 amino acids.

The V and J genes are TRBV11-3 and TRBJ2-6; 8 bases line up with TRBD1. The V gene's germline CDR1 is SGHNT and CDR2 YENEEA. The ends lost 4 bases at V and 4 bases at J; junction bases unmatched: 12. There are 18 residues in the CDR3. As DNA, the CDR3 is TGTGCCAGCAGCTCCGGACAGGGCAAACAACGAGGGGCCAACGTCCTGACTTTC. This sequence encodes CASSSGQGKQRGANVLTF.

This clone was seen only a few times. The chain couples TRBV10-3 to TRBJ2-3; D unresolved. This CDR3 comprises 15 residues. Per germline, CDR1 ENHRY and CDR2 SYGVKD. Trimming took off 5 bases at V and 5 bases at J, with 17 bases between the two ends. CDR3 sequence (DNA): TGTGCCATCAGTAGGTTGGCAGGTCAAGGAGATACGCAGTATTTT. It yields the protein CAISRLAGQGDTQYF.

The chain has TRBV2 and TRBJ2-5, with a weak D call TRBD2 (5 bases). The ends were cut back, 4 bases at V and 5 bases at J, with 14 bases in the middle. The CDR3 extends over 14 amino acids. CDR1 is SNHLY, CDR2 FYNNEI, per germline. The CDR3 loop is CASSGGARGETQYF. The CDR3 nucleotides read TGTGCCAGCAGTGGAGGAGCTAGAGGGGAGACCCAGTACTTC.

V and J are TRBV6-1 and TRBJ2-3; D unresolved. The CDR3 loop spans 14 amino acids. V gave up 8 bases and J gave up 4 bases, with 16 bases separating them. CDR1 and CDR2 from the germline V gene are MNHNS and SASEGT. This CDR3 reads CASDGSLVADTQYF. DNA of the CDR3: TGTGCCAGCGATGGTAGTTTAGTGGCAGATACGCAGTATTTT.

The chain couples TRBV7-2 to TRBJ2-2; D is possibly TRBD1 (5 bases). The CDR3 runs to 15 residues. Germline V gives CDR1 SGHTA, CDR2 FQGNSA. Trimming pared 3 bases from V and 1 base from J, leaving 9 bases between. CDR3 residues: CASSLARVNTGELFF. The CDR3 bases are TGTGCCAGCAGCTTGGCCAGGGTGAACACCGGGGAGCTGTTTTTT.

J is TRBJ1-3 and V is TRBV7-2; no firm D call. Germline V gene data show CDR1 as SGHTA and CDR2 as FQGNSA. Trimming took 1 base from V and 0 from J, leaving 7 bases between them. The CDR3 length is 15 residues. DNA for the CDR3: TGTGCCAGCAGCTTAGGCGGGGTCTCTGGAAACACCATATATTTT. It codes for CASSLGGVSGNTIYF.

This clone was seen only a few times. The chain recombines TRBV5-1 with TRBJ2-5, with TRBD2 identical over 11 bases. V trimming: 4 bases; J trimming: 4 bases; junction bases outside the gene matches: 6. This CDR3 contains 15 residues. Germline assignment: CDR1 SGHRS and CDR2 YFSETQ. Written as DNA, the CDR3 is TGCGCCAGCAGCCCAGGGACTAGCGGCCCAGAGACCCAGTACTTC. It is translated as CASSPGTSGPETQYF.

The genes are TRBV28 and TRBJ2-1, with D possibly matching TRBD2 (6 bases). Between the trimmed V and J ends, which lost 0 bases and 0 bases, there was a span of 15 bases. The CDR3 runs 18 residues. Germline V gene sequence: CDR1 MDHEN, CDR2 SYDVKM. The DNA for the CDR3 is TGTGCCAGCAGTTTATGGGGCCTAGCGTCTAACTCCTACAATGAGCAGTTCTTC. Encoded protein: CASSLWGLASNSYNEQFF.

This rearrangement joins TRBV5-4 to TRBJ2-3; D gene ambiguous. With 1 base removed from V and 0 bases from J, the gap between germline ends came to 9 bases. Looked up from germline, CDR1 is SGHNT and CDR2 is YYREEE (reference sequence). The CDR3 totals 15 residues. Here the CDR3 reads CASSLWASSTDTQYF. CDR3 nucleotide sequence: TGTGCCAGCAGCTTGTGGGCGAGTAGCACAGATACGCAGTATTTT.